This T cell receptor beta chain came from a study of blood T cell repertoires in COVID-19. In the study overall: Acute-phase and convalescent COVID-19 samples originated in the United States, Italy and Spain. T cells, B-cell-depleted T cells, or PBMCs provided the cDNA or gDNA that served as material.

Study processing details: Researchers report that nucleated cell counts were estimated from reference gene primer amplification. Profiling relied on immunoSEQ multiplex PCR, and the TCRdb table lists in-frame clones only, not all of them. V, J and clone size are taken as reported in that table, and D and trimming were inferred from the DNA itself. The sample shows about 220,000 clones, around 82% of them seen only once. This CDR3 comprises 13 residues. Germline-derived CDR1 and CDR2 are SGHAT and FQNNGV. Trimming removed 3 bases from V and 4 bases from J, with 10 bases in between. This receptor was taken from a woman aged 55-70 years with acute or convalescent COVID-19. The gene calls are TRBV11-2 and TRBJ2-7; perhaps TRBD1 as D (5 bases). Material for sequencing was peripheral blood. The CDR3 protein is CASSLAAGYEQYF. The CDR3 DNA is TGTGCCAGCAGCTTGGCGGCAGGGTACGAGCAGTACTTC.